These 14 T cell receptor beta chains were all obtained from the same sample, sequenced in a study of blood T cell repertoires in COVID-19. The repertoire was sequenced with immunoSEQ multiplex PCR; TCRdb's copy has only in-frame clones and lacks some. The table shows 150,000 to 200,000 clones, with about 74% occurring only once. The sequencing input was peripheral blood. Receptor source: a man in his 60s with acute or convalescent COVID-19.

The chain is built from TRBV18 and TRBJ1-6; 7 bases fit TRBD1. This CDR3 comprises 15 residues. J gave up 6 bases and V 3 bases, and 5 bases lay outside the gene matches. The germline V gene has CDR1 KGHSH and CDR2 LQKENI. DNA of the CDR3: TGTGCCAGCTCACCCAGGGACAGTGCTAATTCACCCCTCCACTTT. As protein: CASSPRDSANSPLHF.

The chain employs TRBV19 and TRBJ2-3, with D possibly being TRBD2 (5 bases). Trimming removed 3 bases from V and 5 bases from J, with 9 bases in between. CDR3 size: 13 residues. The germline CDR1 and CDR2 sequences are LNHDA and SQIVND (reference sequence). CDR3 DNA: TGTGCCAGTAGTATCGGGGTTGAAGATACGCAGTATTTT. Protein product: CASSIGVEDTQYF.

The chain couples TRBV25-1 to TRBJ2-7; 9 bases are a match to TRBD1. The CDR3 runs 16 residues. Germline V CDR1 and CDR2: MGHDK, SYGVNS. Unmatched junction bases numbered 13, after V lost 5 bases and J lost 5 bases. CDR3 DNA sequence: TGTGCCAGCAGTCCTTGGGGACAGGGTCGGAGGAACGAGCAGTACTTC. Translating it yields CASSPWGQGRRNEQYF.

This clone appeared a single time. The V gene is TRBV10-3, the J gene TRBJ2-3; 10 positions agree with TRBD2. The V gene end was trimmed by 1 base and the J gene end by 0 bases; junction bases not matched to a gene: 4. Germline-derived CDR1 and CDR2 are ENHRY and SYGVKD. This CDR3 has 17 amino acids. CDR3 region: CAISEWLAGGSTDTQYF. The CDR3 DNA reads as TGTGCCATCAGTGAGTGGTTAGCGGGGGGTAGCACAGATACGCAGTATTTT.

The rearrangement links TRBV5-1 to TRBJ1-1, with D unresolved. Germline values: CDR1 SGHRS, CDR2 YFSETQ. Trimming removed 5 bases from V and 5 bases from J, with 13 bases in between. The length of the CDR3 is 13 residues. The CDR3 reads CASRLTQETEAFF. The CDR3 DNA sequence: TGCGCCAGCAGGCTTACTCAGGAAACTGAAGCTTTCTTT.

The V gene is TRBV2, the J gene TRBJ1-2; D is unclear. The germline CDR1 and CDR2 sequences are SNHLY and FYNNEI. V was cut by 3 bases and J by 8 bases, with 13 bases left in between. The CDR3 is made up of 13 amino acids. CDR3 DNA sequence: TGTGCCAGCAGTGACTTGGGCCAGCCGGGCTACACCTTC. It translates to CASSDLGQPGYTF.

This sequence joins TRBV7-2 and TRBJ1-5, with D maybe TRBD1 (5 bases). The CDR3 is 14 residues long. The V and J ends lost 1 base and 5 bases respectively, with 9 bases between them. From germline, CDR1 is SGHTA and CDR2 FQGNSA. In nucleotides, the CDR3 is TGTGCCAGCAGCTTAGACTCGGGGGATCAGCCCCAGCATTTT. This codes for CASSLDSGDQPQHF.

The chain employs TRBV6-6 and TRBJ2-1, with 8 bases lining up with TRBD1. The length of the CDR3 is 15 residues. J gave up 5 bases and V 5 bases, and 8 bases lay outside the gene matches. Germline lookup yields CDR1 MNHNY and CDR2 SVGAGI (reference sequence). The CDR3 spells CASSDPAGGHNEQFF. CDR3 coding DNA: TGTGCCAGCAGTGACCCGGCAGGGGGCCACAATGAGCAGTTCTTC.

This clone showed up just a few times. The gene calls are TRBV5-8 and TRBJ1-1, with D maybe TRBD1 (5 bases). Germline V CDR1 and CDR2: SGHTS, YDEGEE. Between the trimmed V and J ends, which lost 4 bases and 8 bases, there was a span of 24 bases. The CDR3 is 16 amino acids. CDR3 sequence (DNA): TGTGCCAGCAGCCGAGTCCTTAAAACACAGGTCGGGGAAGCTTTCTTT. Translating gives CASSRVLKTQVGEAFF. Full variable domain (rest looked up from reference TRBV5-8 and TRBJ1-1): EAGVTQSPTHLIKTRGQQATLRCSPISGHTSVYWYQQALGLGLQFLLWYDEGEERNRGNFPPRFSGRQFPNYSSELNVNALELEDSALYLCASSRVLKTQVGEAFFGQGTRLTVV.

The chain joins TRBV29-1 to TRBJ2-3, with a tentative D call TRBD1 (6 bases). CDR1 and CDR2 (germline): SQVTM, ANQGSEA. Trimming removed 0 bases from V and 2 bases from J, with 15 bases in between. This CDR3 has 16 amino acids. CDR3 coding DNA: TGCAGCGTTGAAGATCATACAGGGACCTACACAGATACGCAGTATTTT. As protein: CSVEDHTGTYTDTQYF.

This clone has only a few counts. The chain employs TRBV27 and TRBJ2-7; the match to TRBD1 covers 8 bases. There are 13 residues in the CDR3. Germline CDR1 is MNHEY and CDR2 is SMNVEV (reference sequence). Germline trimming cut 4 bases from V and 1 base from J; bases unmatched to any gene: 0. The CDR3 loop is CASSYRGSYEQYF. CDR3 DNA sequence: TGTGCCAGCAGTTACAGGGGGTCCTACGAGCAGTACTTC.

The rearrangement joins TRBV20-1 to TRBJ2-7; the match to TRBD1 covers 9 bases. The CDR3 spans 11 residues. Germline V gene lookup returns CDR1 DFQATT and CDR2 SNEGSKA (reference sequence). V trimming: 3 bases; J trimming: 8 bases; junction bases outside the gene matches: 2. The CDR3 reads CSASYRGQQYF. In nucleotides, the CDR3 is TGCAGTGCTAGTTACAGGGGGCAGCAGTACTTC.

The DNA for the CDR3 is TGTGCCACCAGTGATTTTGGGAGGACCCAGTACTTC. It is translated as CATSDFGRTQYF. The J gene is TRBJ2-5, the V gene TRBV24-1, with a tentative D call TRBD2 (5 bases). This CDR3 region has 12 residues. V lost 1 base and J 7 bases, leaving 6 bases between the germline ends. Per the germline V gene, CDR1 is KGHDR and CDR2 is SFDVKD.

V is TRBV10-2 and J is TRBJ1-2; D remains unclear. The germline gives CDR1 WSHSY, CDR2 SAAADI. The CDR3 is 14 residues long. Deletions cut 2 bases from V and 2 bases from J, with 9 bases between. CDR3 loop: CASSEVSENYGYTF. CDR3 in DNA: TGCGCCAGCAGTGAGGTTAGCGAAAACTATGGCTACACCTTC.